The 19 T cell receptor beta chains given below trace back to one sample, sequenced in a study of blood T cell repertoires in COVID-19. Assay: immunoSEQ multiplex PCR; the TCRdb copy retains only in-frame clones and omits some. Found here are 150,000 to 200,000 clones, 78% of them singletons; the top ten hold roughly 2.8%. The sample was peripheral blood. These receptors were obtained from a woman at least 80 years old with active or convalescent COVID-19.

The rearrangement links TRBV18 to TRBJ1-5; perhaps TRBD1 as D (6 bases). CDR1 and CDR2 from the germline V gene are KGHSH and LQKENI. V shed 1 base and J shed 2 bases, with 18 bases lying between them. The CDR3 extends over 18 amino acids. CDR3: CASSPRARLAGGNQPQHF. For the CDR3, the DNA is TGTGCCAGCTCACCACGAGCCAGACTCGCAGGGGGCAATCAGCCCCAGCATTTT.

The V call is TRBV27, the J call TRBJ1-1; D may be TRBD1 (5 bases). V lost 2 bases and J lost 5, with 12 bases in between. The germline CDR1 and CDR2 sequences are MNHEY and SMNVEV (reference sequence). This CDR3 is 14 amino acids long. CDR3 coding DNA: TGTGCCAGCAGTTTAGCAGGGAGGGGTACTGAAGCTTTCTTT. Residues: CASSLAGRGTEAFF.

The rearrangement links TRBV2 to TRBJ2-1; 9 nucleotides agree with TRBD2. This CDR3 spans 14 amino acids. With V trimmed by 6 bases and J by 9 bases, 9 bases remained unmatched. Looked up from germline, CDR1 is SNHLY and CDR2 is FYNNEI. CDR3 nucleotides: TGTGCCAGCAGGGTAGCGCGGGGGGGCCTTGAGCAGTTCTTC. Protein: CASRVARGGLEQFF.

V gene TRBV3-1 (or the pseudogene TRBV3-2) combines with J gene TRBJ2-1, with D tentatively TRBD2 (5 bases). Germline V lookup: CDR1 LGHDT, CDR2 YNNKEL (reference sequence). The CDR3 runs to 18 residues. V was trimmed by 6 bases and J by 0 bases, leaving 21 bases between them. In DNA, the CDR3 is TGTGCCAGCAGTCCTGCCCCACTAGAGGTAAGCTCCTACAATGAGCAGTTCTTC. Translating it yields CASSPAPLEVSSYNEQFF.

The J gene is TRBJ2-5, the V gene TRBV7-9; 15 nucleotides agree with TRBD2. This CDR3 has 18 amino acids. V shed 8 bases, J shed 5 bases, and the junction held 15 bases outside the gene matches. CDR1 and CDR2 from the germline V gene are SEHNR and FQNEAQ (reference sequence). In nucleotides, the CDR3 is TGTGCCAGCCGGGGACTAGCGGGGGGAAAGTCGGGTATCGAGACCCAGTACTTC. This translates into CASRGLAGGKSGIETQYF.

Details on this clone: At one boundary the junction diverges from the germline segment, which might be a read error. This chain joins TRBV2 and TRBJ1-6; no reliable D call. This CDR3 is 13 amino acids long. CDR1 is SNHLY and CDR2 is FYNNEI in the germline V gene. Here the CDR3 DNA reads TGTGCCAGCACGAGCGCGAGTTGGGAGCCTAATAACTTT. It translates to CASTSASWEPNNF. The full variable domain, rest sourced from reference TRBV2 and TRBJ1-6, is EPEVTQTPSHQVTQMGQEVILRCVPISNHLYFYWYRQILGQKVEFLVSFYNNEISEKSEIFDDQFSVERPDGSNFTLKIRSTKLEDSAMYFCASTSASWEPNNFGNGTRLTVT.

The chain couples TRBV27 to TRBJ2-7, with TRBD1 matching over 11 bases. Trimming removed 2 bases from V and 6 bases from J; junction bases left unmatched: 6. Looked up from germline, CDR1 is MNHEY and CDR2 is SMNVEV (reference sequence). The CDR3 contains 15 residues. DNA of the CDR3: TGTGCCAGCAGTTTAGAAGGGACAGGGGGAGGCGAGCAGTACTTC. Translated: CASSLEGTGGGEQYF.

This chain joins TRBV28 and TRBJ1-3, with D possibly being TRBD1 (5 bases). Germline loops: CDR1 MDHEN, CDR2 SYDVKM. CDR3 length: 12 amino acids. V was clipped by 6 bases and J by 5 bases, with 8 bases between them. CDR3 sequence reads: CASRRQRNTIYF. The CDR3 region has the DNA TGTGCCAGCAGGCGACAGAGAAACACCATATATTTT.

The genes are TRBV5-1 and TRBJ2-7, with D perhaps TRBD1 (5 bases). V was shortened by 0 bases and J by 7 bases, with 17 bases between the two germline ends. This CDR3 is built from 15 residues. Germline V gene lookup returns CDR1 SGHRS and CDR2 YFSETQ. Written as DNA, the CDR3 is TGCGCCAGCAGCTTGGTGGGGCGGCACTCAGGGGAGCAGTACTTC. The encoded protein is CASSLVGRHSGEQYF. Supplemented by reference TRBV5-1 and TRBJ2-7, the full variable domain reads KAGVTQTPRYLIKTRGQQVTLSCSPISGHRSVSWYQQTPGQGLQFLFEYFSETQRNKGNFPGRFSGRQFSNSRSEMNVSTLELGDSALYLCASSLVGRHSGEQYFGPGTRLTVT.

The V gene is TRBV28, the J gene TRBJ2-1; TRBD2 matches 8 bases. Germline V gene sequence: CDR1 MDHEN, CDR2 SYDVKM. The CDR3 runs to 15 residues. V dropped 1 base and J dropped 11; count of bases not matched to a gene: 10. CDR3 region: CASSLSSGTRGKQFF. Written as DNA, the CDR3 is TGTGCCAGCAGTTTATCCTCTGGGACTAGGGGTAAGCAGTTCTTC.

The chain employs TRBV9 and TRBJ2-5, with a possible D match to TRBD2 (6 bases). Trimming pared 7 bases from V and 3 bases from J, leaving 19 bases between. The V gene's germline CDR1 is SGDLS and CDR2 YYNGEE. The CDR3 totals 15 residues. The CDR3 DNA reads TGTGCCAGCGGGATCGGGACTTCCATAAAAGAGACCCAGTACTTC. Encoded protein: CASGIGTSIKETQYF.

The chain carries TRBV28 and TRBJ2-7, with 10 bases identical to TRBD2. CDR1 is MDHEN and CDR2 is SYDVKM in the germline V gene. The CDR3 has 17 residues. J lost 6 bases, V lost 5 bases, and 16 bases had no gene match. The CDR3: CASSPSSAASGGVEQYF. CDR3 bases: TGTGCCAGCAGTCCCTCGTCCGCGGCTAGCGGGGGCGTCGAGCAGTACTTC.

The chain carries TRBV20-1 and TRBJ1-6; D unresolved. There are 10 residues in the CDR3. Trimming removed 7 bases at V and 11 bases at J, with 9 bases between. Germline CDR1 is DFQATT and CDR2 is SNEGSKA (reference sequence). The CDR3 nucleotides are TGCAGTGTCGAACGGGCACCCCTCCACTTT. As protein: CSVERAPLHF.

V and J are TRBV5-1 and TRBJ1-6; 8 bases are shared with TRBD1. The trim removed 0 bases at V and 10 bases at J, leaving 6 bases unmatched. The CDR3 extends over 15 amino acids. CDR1 and CDR2 (germline): SGHRS, YFSETQ. CDR3 DNA sequence: TGCGCCAGCAGCTTGGGTCCGGGACAGGTCTCACCCCTCCACTTT. This gives the protein CASSLGPGQVSPLHF.

The CDR3 nucleotides are TGTGCCAGCAGTCCCCGGGGGGCTAGGAACGAGCAGTTCTTC. Translated, it gives CASSPRGARNEQFF. J is TRBJ2-1 and V is TRBV28, with a weak D call TRBD2 (7 bases). Per germline, CDR1 MDHEN and CDR2 SYDVKM. The CDR3 consists of 14 residues. V was pared by 5 bases and J by 10 bases, with 18 bases between.

To note about this clone: This same CDR3 is encoded by further DNA sequences in the sample. The chain is built from TRBV15 and TRBJ1-5, with a weak D call TRBD1 (5 bases). Germline CDR1 is LNHNV and CDR2 is YYDKDF (reference sequence). CDR3 length equals 13 residues. Trimming cost V 5 bases and J 6 bases, with 11 bases left between them. This chain's CDR3 is CATSRDLSQPQHF. CDR3 nucleotides: TGTGCCACCAGCCGGGACTTAAGTCAGCCCCAGCATTTT.

V gene TRBV9 combines with J gene TRBJ2-1; the D gene is possibly TRBD2 (5 bases). CDR1 and CDR2 from the germline V gene are SGDLS and YYNGEE. This CDR3 is built from 13 residues. V dropped 3 bases and J dropped 2 bases, with 6 bases sitting between them. The CDR3 nucleotides read TGTGCCAGCAGCGCCGGGGCCTACAATGAGCAGTTCTTC. This translates into CASSAGAYNEQFF.

The genes are TRBV25-1 and TRBJ1-2; a weak D match, TRBD1 (6 bases). Trimming took off 8 bases at V and 7 bases at J, with 14 bases between the two ends. Per germline, CDR1 MGHDK and CDR2 SYGVNS. The CDR3 has 12 residues. The CDR3 region has the DNA TGTGCCAGCTGCAGGGGAACTAGTGGCTACACCTTC. Translation gives CASCRGTSGYTF.

The chain has TRBV11-2 and TRBJ2-2; 9 nucleotides match TRBD1. Germline values: CDR1 SGHAT, CDR2 FQNNGV. V was clipped by 6 bases and J by 1 base; unmatched bases: 6. This CDR3 is built from 16 residues. CDR3 DNA sequence: TGTGCCAGCAGTACCCCGGGACAGGGGAACACCGGGGAGCTGTTTTTT. It specifies CASSTPGQGNTGELFF.